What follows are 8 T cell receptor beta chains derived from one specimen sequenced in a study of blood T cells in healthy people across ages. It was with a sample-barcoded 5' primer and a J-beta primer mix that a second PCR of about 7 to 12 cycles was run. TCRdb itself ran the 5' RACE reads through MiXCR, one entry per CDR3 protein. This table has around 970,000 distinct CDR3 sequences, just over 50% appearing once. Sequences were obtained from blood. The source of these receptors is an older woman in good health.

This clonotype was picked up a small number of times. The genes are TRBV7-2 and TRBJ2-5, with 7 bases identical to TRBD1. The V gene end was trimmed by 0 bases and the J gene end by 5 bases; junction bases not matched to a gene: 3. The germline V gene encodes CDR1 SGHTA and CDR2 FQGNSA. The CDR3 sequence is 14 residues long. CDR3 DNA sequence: TGTGCCAGCAGCTTAGCTATCAGGGGGGAGACCCAGTACTTC. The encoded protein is CASSLAIRGETQYF.

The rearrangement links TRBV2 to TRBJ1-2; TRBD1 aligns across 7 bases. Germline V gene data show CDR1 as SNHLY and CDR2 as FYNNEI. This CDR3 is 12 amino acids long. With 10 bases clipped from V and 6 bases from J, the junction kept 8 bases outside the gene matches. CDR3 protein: CATEGARDGYTF. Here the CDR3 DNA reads TGTGCCACCGAGGGGGCGCGGGATGGCTACACCTTC.

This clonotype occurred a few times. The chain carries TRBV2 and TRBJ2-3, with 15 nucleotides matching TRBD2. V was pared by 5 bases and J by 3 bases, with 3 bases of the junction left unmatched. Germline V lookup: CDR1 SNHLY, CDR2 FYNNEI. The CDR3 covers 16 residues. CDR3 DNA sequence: TGTGCCAGCAGTTGGACTAGCGGGAGGGTGACAGATACGCAGTATTTT. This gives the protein CASSWTSGRVTDTQYF.

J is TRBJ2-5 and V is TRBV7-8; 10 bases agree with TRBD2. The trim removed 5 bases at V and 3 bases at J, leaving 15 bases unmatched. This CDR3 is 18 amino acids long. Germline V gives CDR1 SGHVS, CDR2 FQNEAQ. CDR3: CASSPVALAGEGEETQYF. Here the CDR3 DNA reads TGTGCCAGCAGCCCAGTAGCGCTAGCGGGAGAGGGGGAAGAGACCCAGTACTTC.

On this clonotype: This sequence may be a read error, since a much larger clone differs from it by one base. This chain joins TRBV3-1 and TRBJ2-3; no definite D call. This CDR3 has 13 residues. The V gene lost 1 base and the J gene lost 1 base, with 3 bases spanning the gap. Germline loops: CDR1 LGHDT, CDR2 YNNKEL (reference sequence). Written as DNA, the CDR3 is TGTGCCAGCAGCCAAGTACGCACAGATACGCAGTATTTT. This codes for CASSQVRTDTQYF.

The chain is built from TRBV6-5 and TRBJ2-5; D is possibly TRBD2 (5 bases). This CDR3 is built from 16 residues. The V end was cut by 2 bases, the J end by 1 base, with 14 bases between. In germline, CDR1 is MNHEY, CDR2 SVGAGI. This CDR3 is CASSYTLAWAQETQYF. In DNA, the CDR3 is TGTGCCAGCAGTTACACCCTAGCATGGGCCCAAGAGACCCAGTACTTC.

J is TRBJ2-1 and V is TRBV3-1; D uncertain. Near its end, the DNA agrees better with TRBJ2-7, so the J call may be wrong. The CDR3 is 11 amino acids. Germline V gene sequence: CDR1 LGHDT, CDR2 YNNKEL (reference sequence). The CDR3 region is CASGQYNEQYF. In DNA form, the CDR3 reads TGTGCCAGCGGGCAGTACAATGAGCAGTACTTC.

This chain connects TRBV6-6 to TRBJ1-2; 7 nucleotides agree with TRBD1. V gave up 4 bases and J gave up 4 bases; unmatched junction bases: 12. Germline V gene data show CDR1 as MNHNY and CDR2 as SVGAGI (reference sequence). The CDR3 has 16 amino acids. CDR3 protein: CASSFSGDSRRYGYTF. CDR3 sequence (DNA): TGTGCCAGCAGTTTCTCGGGGGACAGCCGACGCTATGGCTACACCTTC.